The sequence of this TCR beta chain was determined in a study of a mutant IDH1 vaccine in newly diagnosed glioma. Study overall: Vaccination of patients was performed eight times, in weeks 1, 3, 5, 7, 11, 15, 19 and 23. The initiation of vaccination occurred 4-6 weeks after radiotherapy alone, or with temozolomide cycles. Standard pretreatment was either radiotherapy, temozolomide, or, for most, radiochemotherapy with temozolomide.

By proportion, this clone is medium-sized. Its antigen is unidentified. The CDR3 covers 12 residues. Trimming stripped 5 bases from V and 2 bases from J, with 6 bases between. Germline CDR1 reads SGHAT; CDR2 reads FQNNGV. Time point in this sample: week 23, last vaccination. The investigators gave 300 ug of mutant IDH1 20-mer peptide in each vaccine dose, together with topical imiquimod. Donors had new WHO grade 3 or 4 IDH1-mutant, ATRX-lost astrocytomas. Produced via immunoSEQ multiplex PCR; TCRdb's table is partial and in-frame only. The table lists about 53,000 clones, about three quarters of them singletons.

The chain is built from TRBV11-2 and TRBJ1-2; D gene uncertain. The TCR was taken from a woman in her thirties or forties with glioma. Some clones in this sample may be carry-over from other donors' samples. The sample was PBMCs, taken from a glioma patient whose treatment included an IDH1 peptide vaccine. CDR3 sequence reads: CASSSYNYGYTF. The CDR3 coding sequence is TGTGCCAGCAGCAGCTACAACTATGGCTACACCTTC.